These 16 T cell receptor beta chains came from one sample sequenced in a study of cytomegalovirus exposure and HLA in healthy donors. Use of 60 Vbeta and 13 Jbeta primers characterized the PCR. Profiling relied on immunoSEQ multiplex PCR, and the TCRdb table lists in-frame clones only, not all of them. The table records some 210,000 clones, approximately 82% of them present only once. What was sequenced was PBMCs. The source is a woman between 45 and 65 years old in good health and CMV-seropositive.

This clone occurred once. This rearrangement joins TRBV6-6 to TRBJ2-3, with D tentatively TRBD1 (5 bases). V was trimmed by 0 bases and J by 9 bases, leaving 10 bases between them. CDR3 size: 13 residues. Per the germline V gene, CDR1 is MNHNY and CDR2 is SVGAGI (reference sequence). The chain's CDR3 is CASSYSGAGTQYF. CDR3 in DNA: TGTGCCAGCAGTTACTCAGGGGCAGGAACGCAGTATTTT.

The chain combines TRBV28 with TRBJ1-3, with D perhaps matching TRBD1 (6 bases). The CDR3 loop spans 13 amino acids. Looked up from germline, CDR1 is MDHEN and CDR2 is SYDVKM. The germline V and J ends were trimmed by 9 bases and 5 bases, with 14 bases remaining between them. CDR3 nucleotide sequence: TGTGCCAGTTCTGACAGGCCAAGAAACACCATATATTTT. Residues: CASSDRPRNTIYF.

The chain carries TRBV19 and TRBJ2-1; no clear D gene. The CDR3 contains 13 residues. Per germline, CDR1 LNHDA and CDR2 SQIVND (reference sequence). V lost 6 bases to trimming and J lost 2 bases, with 8 bases between them. The CDR3 sequence: CASSDGAYNEQFF. The CDR3, as DNA: TGTGCCAGTAGCGACGGAGCCTACAATGAGCAGTTCTTC.

The chain's CDR3 is CASSARDRFYGYTF. CDR3 in DNA: TGTGCCAGCTCAGCCCGGGACAGGTTTTATGGCTACACCTTC. The V call is TRBV18, the J call TRBJ1-2; 8 bases line up with TRBD1. J lost 5 bases, V lost 5 bases, and 7 bases had no gene match. This CDR3 comprises 14 residues. From germline, CDR1 is KGHSH and CDR2 LQKENI.

The rearrangement joins TRBV2 to TRBJ2-2; D is unclear. V was trimmed by 5 bases and J by 2 bases, leaving 9 bases between them. This CDR3 has 14 residues. CDR1 and CDR2 (germline): SNHLY, FYNNEI. CDR3 nucleotide sequence: TGTGCCAGCAGTTTCGACACTAACACCGGGGAGCTGTTTTTT. Its translation: CASSFDTNTGELFF.

The rearrangement joins TRBV29-1 to TRBJ2-5; 9 bases fit TRBD1. The CDR3 runs to 12 residues. Trimming at V came to 6 bases and at J to 11 bases, leaving 10 bases not matched to a gene. Germline V gene lookup returns CDR1 SQVTM and CDR2 ANQGSEA. The CDR3 DNA is TGCAGCGTCTGGGACAGGGTGAGAGAGCAGTACTTC. Its translation is CSVWDRVREQYF.

The chain joins TRBV7-8 to TRBJ2-7, with TRBD1 identical over 7 bases. The CDR3 length is 14 residues. Germline V gene sequence: CDR1 SGHVS, CDR2 FQNEAQ. J was trimmed by 3 bases and V by 3 bases; bases with no gene match: 5. CDR3 region: CASSFGTEDYEQYF. The CDR3 nucleotides are TGTGCCAGCAGCTTCGGGACAGAAGACTACGAGCAGTACTTC.

This clone turned up a few times. V is TRBV6-5 and J is TRBJ2-2; a weak D match, TRBD1 (6 bases). The V gene's germline CDR1 is MNHEY and CDR2 SVGAGI. Deletions cut 6 bases from V and 6 bases from J, with 8 bases between. The length of the CDR3 is 12 residues. Written as DNA, the CDR3 is TGTGCCAGCAGCAGGGGAGCCGGGGAGCTGTTTTTT. It is translated as CASSRGAGELFF.

This chain links TRBV29-1 with TRBJ1-1; unclear D gene. Trimming removed 7 bases from V and 1 base from J, with 10 bases in between. In germline, CDR1 is SQVTM, CDR2 ANQGSEA. This CDR3 is built from 12 residues. The CDR3 region is CSATGWNTEAFF. CDR3 in DNA: TGCAGCGCTACGGGGTGGAACACTGAAGCTTTCTTT.

Comment on this clone: Other DNA sequences from this sample encode an identical CDR3 as well. The J gene is TRBJ1-1, the V gene TRBV7-3; D is possibly TRBD1 (5 bases). V was shortened by 5 bases and J by 1 base, with 8 bases between the two germline ends. Germline CDR1 SGHTA, CDR2 FQGTGA. The CDR3 sequence is 13 residues long. This CDR3 is CASSRDRNTEAFF. The CDR3 DNA is TGTGCCAGCAGCAGAGACAGGAACACTGAAGCTTTCTTT.

The chain uses TRBV30 and TRBJ1-1, with D perhaps TRBD1 (5 bases). CDR1 is GTSNPN and CDR2 is SVGIG in the germline V gene (reference sequence). V lost 3 bases to trimming and J lost 10 bases, with 18 bases between them. The CDR3 runs to 13 residues. In nucleotides, the CDR3 is TGTGCCTGGAGCTTTGCTGGGGAAGGGGCAGCTTTCTTT. The encoded protein is CAWSFAGEGAAFF.

This chain links TRBV29-1 with TRBJ1-1, with 9 nucleotides matching TRBD1. The germline gives CDR1 SQVTM, CDR2 ANQGSEA. Losses at the gene ends were 6 bases for V and 1 base for J; bases not matched to a gene: 3. This CDR3 contains 13 residues. The CDR3 loop reads CSVGTGPNTEAFF. The CDR3 region has the DNA TGCAGCGTCGGGACAGGGCCGAACACTGAAGCTTTCTTT.

This clone was recorded a few times. The V and J genes are TRBV6-1 and TRBJ2-2, with 7 bases identical to TRBD1. Germline loops: CDR1 MNHNS, CDR2 SASEGT. The CDR3 length is 14 residues. V gave up 4 bases and J gave up 3 bases; unmatched junction bases: 2. In DNA, the CDR3 is TGTGCCAGCAGTGCTACAGGGGACACCGGGGAGCTGTTTTTT. Its translation is CASSATGDTGELFF.

V gene TRBV11-3 combines with J gene TRBJ1-1; 8 bases agree with TRBD1. With 5 bases clipped from V and 2 bases from J, the junction kept 4 bases outside the gene matches. The CDR3 contains 14 residues. CDR1 is SGHNT, CDR2 YENEEA, per germline. The CDR3 DNA follows: TGTGCCAGCAGCGTTGACAGGGGCAACACTGAAGCTTTCTTT. It is translated as CASSVDRGNTEAFF.

V usage is TRBV20-1 and J usage is TRBJ1-2; tentative D call: TRBD1 (5 bases). The CDR3 covers 11 residues. CDR1 and CDR2 (germline): DFQATT, SNEGSKA (reference sequence). V shed 6 bases and J shed 7 bases, with 12 bases lying between them. CDR3 amino acids: CSAHRQSGYTF. The CDR3 DNA reads as TGCAGTGCCCATAGACAGAGTGGCTACACCTTC.

This clone appeared a single time. The chain's CDR3 is CATPWSAANTGELFF. CDR3 in DNA: TGTGCCACCCCGTGGAGCGCCGCGAACACCGGGGAGCTGTTTTTT. The chain links TRBV7-2 to TRBJ2-2; D not certain. V was trimmed by 10 bases and J by 0 bases, leaving 15 bases between them. Germline V gives CDR1 SGHTA, CDR2 FQGNSA. The CDR3 loop spans 15 amino acids.